The T cell receptor (beta chain) under discussion was sequenced for a study of blood T cell repertoires in COVID-19. Background on the study: Acute-phase and convalescent COVID-19 samples originated in the United States, Italy and Spain.

The CDR3 covers 14 residues. Trimming at V came to 0 bases and at J to 6 bases, leaving 6 bases not matched to a gene. Germline V gene lookup returns CDR1 SGDLS and CDR2 YYNGEE. In the study's own analysis: From reference gene primer amplification, estimates of nucleated cell counts were derived. Assay: immunoSEQ multiplex PCR; the TCRdb copy retains only in-frame clones and omits some. Clonal size and the V and J genes are those of that table, whereas D and trimming came from the DNA. The repertoire holds some 150,000 clones, with 75% to 90% as singletons. The rearrangement uses TRBV9 and TRBJ2-7, with TRBD2 matching 7 bases. This TCR derives from a man in his fifties or sixties with acute or convalescent COVID-19. Sequenced sample: peripheral blood. The CDR3 DNA is TGTGCCAGCAGCGTAGCTACGTCGGGGGGCGAGCAGTACTTC. Translating it yields CASSVATSGGEQYF.